Sequencing of this TCR beta chain was carried out in a study of human T cells and chemical hapten exposure. The sample holds many counts of this clonotype. Its antigen is not known. The time point here: patch test 2, 6 weeks after DPC sensitization. Treatment reported: therapeutic diphenylcyclopropenone sensitization with weekly scalp DPC. Broader study findings: Having alopecia, the donors may differ immunologically from healthy people. It was expanded TCRs that formed significantly more large CDR3 similarity clusters than controls did.

V dropped 1 base and J dropped 0 bases, with 10 bases sitting between them. This CDR3 region has 14 residues. The germline V gene has CDR1 DFQATT and CDR2 SNEGSKA (reference sequence). Individual cDNA molecules each carried unique molecular identifiers attached by the library. In the source study's methods: Individual samples carried between about 20,000 and 700,000 TCRs, with roughly 96,000 as the median. MiXCR, run by TCRdb on the RACE reads, gives a single entry per CDR3 protein. The V and J calls, along with clone size, are taken from TCRdb and not from the paper's own processing. The table shows a few hundred thousand distinct CDR3 sequences, with nearly 6.5% occurring only once.

The receptor's source is a woman aged 18-29 years with alopecia areata. Some clones in this sample may be carry-over from other donors' samples. The chain is built from TRBV20-1 and TRBJ2-7; D is ambiguous. This material consisted of whole blood, taken in connection with sensitization to the hapten diphenylcyclopropenone (DPC). The CDR3 coding sequence is TGCAGTGCTAGAGGAGCGATCAGCTCCTACGAGCAGTACTTC. It encodes CSARGAISSYEQYF.